The table lists the clone carrying this T cell receptor (beta chain) with a few counts. Assay: immunoSEQ multiplex PCR; the TCRdb copy retains only in-frame clones and omits some. Here the sample spans more than 85,000 clones, 88% being singletons. The sample originates from a study of blood T cell repertoires in COVID-19. The V end lost 2 bases, the J end lost 5 bases, and 10 bases lay between the germline ends. The CDR3 contains 15 residues. Germline-derived CDR1 and CDR2 are MNHEY and SMNVEV (reference sequence). Sequences were obtained from peripheral blood. The chain carries TRBV27 and TRBJ1-6, with D uncertain. The sequence was obtained from a man between 45 and 60 years old with COVID-19, enrolled during active disease. The CDR3 sequence: CASSLRESNNSPLHF. Written as DNA, the CDR3 is TGTGCCAGCAGTTTAAGGGAGTCTAATAATTCACCCCTCCACTTT.